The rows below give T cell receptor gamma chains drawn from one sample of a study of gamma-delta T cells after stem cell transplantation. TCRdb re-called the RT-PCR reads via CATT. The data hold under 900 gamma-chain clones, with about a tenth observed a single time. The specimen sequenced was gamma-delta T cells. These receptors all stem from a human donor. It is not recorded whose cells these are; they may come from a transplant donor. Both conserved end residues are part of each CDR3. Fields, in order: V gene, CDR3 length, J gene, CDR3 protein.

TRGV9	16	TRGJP	CALWEVWELGKKIKVF
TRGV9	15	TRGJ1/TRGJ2	CALWDIPTLNYKKLF
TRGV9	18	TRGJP	CALWEVHRGSMGKKIKVF
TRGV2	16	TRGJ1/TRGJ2	CATWDGPHPNYYKKLF
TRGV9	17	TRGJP	CALWERPGELGKKIKVF
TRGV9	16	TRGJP	CALWALTELGKKIKVF
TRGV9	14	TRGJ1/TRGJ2	CALWDAANYYKKLF
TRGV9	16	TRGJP	CALWEVRGLGKKIKVF
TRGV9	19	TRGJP	CALWEVQPPQELGKKIKVF
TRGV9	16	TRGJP	CALWEVLKLGKKIKVF
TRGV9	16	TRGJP	CALWEVLKLGKKIKVF
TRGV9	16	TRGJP	CALWDPQELGKKIKVF
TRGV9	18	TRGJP	CALWEVQSEELGKKIKVF